The rows below give T cell receptor beta chains drawn from one sample of a study of response to subunit inactivated influenza vaccine. TCRdb re-called the RT-PCR reads with MiXCR, one entry per CDR3 protein. This table has roughly 570,000 distinct CDR3 sequences, around 15% appearing once. Here the sequenced sample was PBMCs from blood, taken 11 to 12 days after vaccination. The source is a middle-aged man who received an inactivated influenza vaccine. The CDR3 runs from the conserved cysteine through the conserved F or W. The D gene is left open where the match is weak.

j_call v_call d_call cdr3_aa
TRBJ2-7 TRBV5-1 - CASSLVPAYEQYF
TRBJ2-7 TRBV7-9 TRBD1 CASSLGAVTGRFEQYF
TRBJ2-5 TRBV7-9 TRBD2 CASSPLTSGREETQYF
TRBJ2-2 TRBV7-6 - CASSDGIVNTGELFF
TRBJ1-6 TRBV6-5 - CASSYRDTRSGNSPLHF
TRBJ2-2 TRBV20-1 TRBD2 CSARGGLAGGFGELFF
TRBJ2-7 TRBV27 - CASSFAAMNSYEQYF
TRBJ2-7 TRBV29-1 - CSVEVRGAAGQYF
TRBJ2-7 TRBV12-3/TRBV12-4 - CASRGNKQNF
TRBJ2-3 TRBV24-1 TRBD2 CATSPRTSGKTDTQYF
TRBJ2-1 TRBV5-1 TRBD1 CASRIQGINEQFF
TRBJ1-4 TRBV9 - CASSVGGSTVEKLFF
TRBJ1-1 TRBV6-1 - CASTSMGGGTEAFF
TRBJ1-6 TRBV12-2 - CASRSNLGRENSPLHF
TRBJ1-2 TRBV9 - CASSVVTGGYTF
TRBJ1-2 TRBV20-1 - CSATQGFGAYGYTF
TRBJ1-5 TRBV20-1 - CSARDLRGQPQHF
TRBJ1-6 TRBV10-3 TRBD1 CAISPGQGINSPLHF
TRBJ2-6 TRBV27 TRBD2 CASSLTRLTSGSTGANVLTF
TRBJ2-1 TRBV9 TRBD2 CASSSPLAGTYNEQFF
TRBJ2-5 TRBV6-6 - CASSQQGGETQYF
TRBJ2-5 TRBV9 - CASSFGDQETQYF
TRBJ1-1 TRBV28 - CASSKGFMAEAFF
TRBJ2-3 TRBV7-2 - CASSSGLFTDTQYF
TRBJ2-1 TRBV29-1 - CSVDKYKNHEQFF
TRBJ2-3 TRBV10-3 - CAISESPDTDTQYF
TRBJ2-1 TRBV7-6 TRBD2 CASSSGLAGGNNEQFF
TRBJ1-6 TRBV18 TRBD1 CASSPPSGGLGNSPLHF
TRBJ2-2 TRBV29-1 TRBD1 CSVGQGFNTGELFF
TRBJ2-1 TRBV7-7 TRBD1 CASSRKHGTGAYNEQFF
TRBJ2-7 TRBV5-1 - CASSLDTGYEQYF
TRBJ1-6 TRBV7-2 TRBD1 CASSLAADRVNSPLHF